The sample holds a few counts of the clone carrying this T cell receptor beta chain. The data were obtained in a study of blood T cell repertoires in COVID-19. Study details: Samples came from the United States, Italy and Spain, spanning acute and convalescent COVID-19. The analysed material was cDNA or gDNA that came from T cells, B-cell-depleted T cells, or PBMCs.

Authors' data handling: Estimation of nucleated cell counts relied on the amplification of reference gene primers. Profiling relied on immunoSEQ multiplex PCR, and the TCRdb table lists in-frame clones only, not all of them. The V and J calls and clone size come from that table; D and trimming were worked out from the DNA. The sample gives some 150,000 clones, about 86% of which show up once; 1.5% is in the top ten. The CDR3 spans 13 residues. J was trimmed by 12 bases and V by 2 bases; bases with no gene match: 7. Germline CDR1 reads MNHNS; CDR2 reads SASEGT. Material: peripheral blood. This clonotype originated in a woman aged 55-69 years with acute or convalescent COVID-19. The rearrangement links TRBV6-1 to TRBJ1-3; 7 bases fit TRBD1. The CDR3: CASSEHLRDSIYF. CDR3 sequence (DNA): TGTGCCAGCAGTGAACATCTCCGGGACAGCATATATTTT.